This TCR beta chain stems from a study of T cell changes during pregnancy in multiple sclerosis. Profiled with immunoSEQ multiplex PCR; TCRdb holds only in-frame clones, not every one. Of 40,000 to 50,000 clones in the sample, roughly 93% were seen once. V trimming: 5 bases; J trimming: 9 bases; junction bases outside the gene matches: 4. The CDR3 sequence is 12 residues long. Per germline, CDR1 MDHEN and CDR2 SYDVKM. Material: CD8+ T cells from peripheral blood mononuclear cells, obtained in the third trimester of pregnancy. The clonotype originates from a female donor with multiple sclerosis, enrolled in a pregnancy study. The chain employs TRBV28 and TRBJ2-1; TRBD1 matches at 7 bases. This CDR3 reads CASSMTGFEQFF. The CDR3 nucleotides read TGTGCCAGCAGTATGACAGGGTTTGAGCAGTTCTTC.